The 3 T cell receptor beta chains presented below share a single source sample, sequenced in a study of Ad26.COV2.S vaccination and SARS-CoV-2 variants (dated by TCRdb to 2020 to 2022). Library construction relied on the immunoSEQ multiplex PCR assay. TCRdb carries this immuneACCESS record with in-frame sequences only. Its versions omit some clonotypes, under half of them owing to an unresolved V gene in the studies checked, with the rest unexplained. Recorded for this sample are hundreds of thousands of clones; about 85% of them occurred a single time. Of the sample, approximately 5.9% falls within the top ten clones. This sample's treatment or condition label indicates: about 20 received Ad26.COV2.S at low or high dose, single or two shots; several received placebo; per-sample allocation not given. For vaccine and placebo recipients, the sequenced repertoires came from samples collected on day 63 after the first injection.

The sequencing used peripheral blood, collected in a trial of Ad26.COV2.S vaccine versus placebo. These receptors all come from a person between 18 and 65 years old who received the Ad26.COV2.S COVID-19 vaccine or a placebo.

The rearrangement joins TRBV4-3 to TRBJ2-7, with no clear D. Germline CDR1 LGHNA, CDR2 YSLEER. This CDR3 is 13 amino acids long. V was trimmed by 6 bases and J by 0 bases, leaving 9 bases between them. The CDR3 here is CASSIRYSYEQYF. The CDR3 DNA sequence: TGCGCCAGCAGTATTAGATACTCCTACGAGCAGTACTTC.

The chain links TRBV5-1 to TRBJ1-4, with 10 bases identical to TRBD1. The CDR3 has 16 amino acids. V shed 1 base and J 3 bases; nucleotides not matched to a gene: 3. CDR1 and CDR2 from the germline V gene are SGHRS and YFSETQ. The CDR3 DNA follows: TGCGCCAGCAGCTTGAATGGACAGGGGGCTAATGAAAAACTGTTTTTT. Translation gives CASSLNGQGANEKLFF. Variable domain in full (rest from reference TRBV5-1 and TRBJ1-4): KAGVTQTPRYLIKTRGQQVTLSCSPISGHRSVSWYQQTPGQGLQFLFEYFSETQRNKGNFPGRFSGRQFSNSRSEMNVSTLELGDSALYLCASSLNGQGANEKLFFGSGTQLSVL.

This rearrangement joins TRBV6-6 to TRBJ1-2; weak D call: TRBD1 (6 bases). V dropped 10 bases and J dropped 4 bases, with 25 bases sitting between them. CDR1 and CDR2 (germline): MNHNY, SVGAGI (reference sequence). There are 16 residues in the CDR3. For the CDR3, the DNA is TGTGCCACCTACCCTGCTAACGAGGGGGGCCTCTATGGCTACACCTTC. This gives the protein CATYPANEGGLYGYTF.